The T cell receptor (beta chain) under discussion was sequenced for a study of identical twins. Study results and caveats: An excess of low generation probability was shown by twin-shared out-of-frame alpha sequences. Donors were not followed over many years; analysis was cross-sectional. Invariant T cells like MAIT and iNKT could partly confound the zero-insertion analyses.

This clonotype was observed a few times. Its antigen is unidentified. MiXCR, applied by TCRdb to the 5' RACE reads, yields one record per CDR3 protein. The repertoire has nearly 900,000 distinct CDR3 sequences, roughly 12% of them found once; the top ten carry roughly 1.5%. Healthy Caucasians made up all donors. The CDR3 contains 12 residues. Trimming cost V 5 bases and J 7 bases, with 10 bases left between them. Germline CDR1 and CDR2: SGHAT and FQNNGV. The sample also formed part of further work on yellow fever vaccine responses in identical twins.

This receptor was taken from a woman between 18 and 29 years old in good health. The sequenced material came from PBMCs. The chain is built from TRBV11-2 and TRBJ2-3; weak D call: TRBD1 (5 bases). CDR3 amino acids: CASSVGRNTQYF. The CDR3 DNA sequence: TGTGCCAGCAGCGTGGGGCGAAATACGCAGTATTTT.